The rows below give T cell receptor beta chains drawn from one sample of a study of molecular identifiers for immune sequencing clone quantification. TCRdb used MiXCR to reprocess the PCR reads, holding one entry per CDR3 protein. The profile covers about 640,000 distinct CDR3 sequences, with about 20% appearing a single time and roughly 0.9% taken by the ten largest. Sample: naive CD8+ T cells from blood, with Jurkat cell RNA spiked in. The origin of the receptors is a human donor in good health. Some libraries in this study had Jurkat cell RNA spiked in. Both conserved end residues are part of each CDR3. D genes are given only for firm matches. Sizes are listed as once, few, many or a size class.

v_gene	len	j_gene	d_gene	abundance	CDR3aa	CDR3nt
TRBV7-9	17	TRBJ2-3	TRBD2	many	CASSFPLAGAHTDTQYF	TGTGCCAGCAGCTTCCCTCTAGCGGGGGCTCACACAGATACGCAGTATTTT
TRBV3-2	14	TRBJ2-7	NA	few	CASSQGPDTYEQYF	TGTGCCAGCAGCCAAGGTCCGGACACCTACGAGCAGTACTTC
TRBV11-2	12	TRBJ2-5	NA	many	CASSLTGETQYF	TGTGCCAGCAGCCTCACCGGGGAGACCCAGTACTTC
TRBV4-3	16	TRBJ2-5	NA	many	CASSHLRGPVQETQYF	TGCGCCAGCAGTCACCTGCGAGGGCCGGTCCAAGAGACCCAGTACTTC
TRBV5-6	16	TRBJ2-3	NA	many	CASSLVIPTGPDTQYF	TGTGCCAGCAGCTTGGTGATACCCACCGGTCCAGATACGCAGTATTTT
TRBV4-3	16	TRBJ2-3	TRBD2	many	CASSQDNAGGKDTQYF	TGCGCCAGCAGCCAAGATAACGCGGGAGGAAAAGATACGCAGTATTTT
TRBV24-1	16	TRBJ1-5	TRBD1	few	CATSDSGQGIEQPQHF	TGTGCCACCAGTGACTCGGGACAGGGAATCGAGCAGCCCCAGCATTTT
TRBV27	14	TRBJ1-5	NA	many	CASSSYGLGQPQHF	TGTGCCAGCAGTTCCTACGGTCTAGGACAGCCCCAGCATTTT
TRBV4-3	15	TRBJ1-2	NA	few	CASSQDWTANYGYTF	TGCGCCAGCAGCCAAGATTGGACAGCTAACTATGGCTACACCTTC
TRBV6-5	15	TRBJ1-2	TRBD1	few	CASSPTGGPYYGYTF	TGTGCCAGCAGTCCCACAGGGGGCCCGTACTATGGCTACACCTTC
TRBV24-1	14	TRBJ1-5	TRBD1	many	CATPRKGAHQPQHF	TGTGCCACGCCCAGGAAGGGGGCCCATCAGCCCCAGCATTTT
TRBV6-5	16	TRBJ1-2	TRBD1	few	CASSYGTGGAGYGYTF	TGTGCCAGCAGTTACGGGACAGGGGGCGCCGGCTATGGCTACACCTTC
TRBV5-8	15	TRBJ2-7	TRBD2	many	CASSLELAGAGEQYF	TGTGCCAGCAGCTTGGAGCTAGCGGGAGCCGGGGAGCAGTACTTC
TRBV28	16	TRBJ1-6	NA	many	CASSSWGGSYNSPLHF	TGTGCCAGCAGTTCCTGGGGGGGCTCCTATAATTCACCCCTCCACTTT
TRBV20-1	13	TRBJ2-5	NA	few	CSARGAEQETQYF	TGCAGTGCTAGAGGGGCAGAACAAGAGACCCAGTACTTC
TRBV11-2	15	TRBJ2-3	TRBD2	many	CASSQGLAITDTQYF	TGTGCCAGCAGCCAGGGACTAGCGATCACAGATACGCAGTATTTT
TRBV6-5	12	TRBJ2-5	NA	many	CASSSPRETQYF	TGTGCCAGCAGTAGCCCCCGTGAGACCCAGTACTTC
TRBV12-3/TRBV12-4	12	TRBJ1-1	NA	many	CASTAMNTEAFF	TGTGCCAGCACCGCTATGAACACTGAAGCTTTCTTT